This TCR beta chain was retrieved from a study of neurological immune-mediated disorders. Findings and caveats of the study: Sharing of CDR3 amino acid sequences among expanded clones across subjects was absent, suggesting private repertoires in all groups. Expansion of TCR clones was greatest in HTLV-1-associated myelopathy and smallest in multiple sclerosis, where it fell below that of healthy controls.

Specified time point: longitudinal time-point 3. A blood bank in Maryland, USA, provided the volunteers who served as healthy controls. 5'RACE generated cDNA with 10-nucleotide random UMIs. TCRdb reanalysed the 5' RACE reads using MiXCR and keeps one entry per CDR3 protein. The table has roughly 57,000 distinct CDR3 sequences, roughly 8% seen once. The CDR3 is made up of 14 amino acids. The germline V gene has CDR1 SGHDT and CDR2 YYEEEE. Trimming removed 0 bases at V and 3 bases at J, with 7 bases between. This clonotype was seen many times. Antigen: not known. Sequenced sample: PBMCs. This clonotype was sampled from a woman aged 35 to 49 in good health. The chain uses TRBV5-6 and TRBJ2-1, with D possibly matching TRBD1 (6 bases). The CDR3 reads CASSLAGVYNEQFF. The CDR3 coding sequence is TGTGCCAGCAGCTTGGCAGGGGTCTACAATGAGCAGTTCTTC.